This TCR beta chain was sequenced in a study of cytomegalovirus exposure and HLA in healthy donors. Study outcomes and limitations: As a later analysis showed, several of the most significant clusters appeared to be linked to common viral pathogens. Beyond CMV serostatus, there was no information to go on about immune exposure. A highly shared variant cluster was judged a likely technical artifact. Other equally common chains were less clonally expanded than HLA-associated TCR beta chains, a later analysis showed.

This CDR3 has 14 residues. Between the trimmed V and J ends, which lost 2 bases and 3 bases, there was a span of 11 bases. Per the germline V gene, CDR1 is MNHNY and CDR2 is SVGAGI (reference sequence). Primers: 60 Vbeta forward and 13 Jbeta reverse. Libraries were prepared by immunoSEQ multiplex PCR; TCRdb keeps only in-frame clonotypes and omits some of them. The sample table sets out 95,000 to 150,000 clones. Note on this clone: What it binds is unknown.

The chain carries TRBV6-6 and TRBJ2-7, with D maybe TRBD1 (6 bases). The sequenced material came from PBMCs. The receptor comes from a man younger than 35 in good health and CMV-seronegative. The CDR3 sequence is CASSYVAGDYEQYF. CDR3 bases: TGTGCCAGCAGTTACGTCGCAGGGGACTACGAGCAGTACTTC.